Given below is one TCR beta chain in context. Its antigen is as yet unknown. The CDR3 goes on 3 residues after the read ends, and that part is filled in from the germline J gene. The germline V gene has CDR1 SGHTA and CDR2 FQGNSA. The J segment lost 5 bases and the V segment lost 2 bases, leaving 8 bases of the junction unmatched. The CDR3 covers 15 residues. The protocol was immunoSEQ multiplex PCR, while the TCRdb copy is restricted to in-frame clones and leaves out a portion. This table lists over 30,000 clones. These data are taken from a study of T cells in women clearing cervical HPV infection. Overall study: Case blood was drawn when the lesion was first found; control blood after infection became undetectable. General study findings and limits: Cases carried less TRBV6-7 than controls: approximately 0.1% versus 0.16%.

MY09/MY11 PCR detected cervical HPV DNA; dot-blot assigned genotypes. The gene calls are TRBV7-2 and TRBJ2-5, with 7 bases that match TRBD1. The sequence was collected from a woman between 18 and 70 years old with a cervical HPV16 infection that either progressed to CIN3+ or cleared (not recorded which). Material: blood buffy coat. CDR3 DNA (partial): TGTGCCAGCAGCTTACAGACAGGGAGATCGGAGACC. It translates to CASSLQTGRSET. The CDR3 in full is CASSLQTGRSETQYF. The variable domain in full, with the rest retrieved from reference TRBV7-2 and TRBJ2-5, is GAGVSQSPSNKVTEKGKDVELRCDPISGHTALYWYRQSLGQGLEFLIYFQGNSAPDKSGLPSDRFSAERTGGSVSTLTIQRTQQEDSAVYLCASSLQTGRSETQYFGPGTRLLVL.